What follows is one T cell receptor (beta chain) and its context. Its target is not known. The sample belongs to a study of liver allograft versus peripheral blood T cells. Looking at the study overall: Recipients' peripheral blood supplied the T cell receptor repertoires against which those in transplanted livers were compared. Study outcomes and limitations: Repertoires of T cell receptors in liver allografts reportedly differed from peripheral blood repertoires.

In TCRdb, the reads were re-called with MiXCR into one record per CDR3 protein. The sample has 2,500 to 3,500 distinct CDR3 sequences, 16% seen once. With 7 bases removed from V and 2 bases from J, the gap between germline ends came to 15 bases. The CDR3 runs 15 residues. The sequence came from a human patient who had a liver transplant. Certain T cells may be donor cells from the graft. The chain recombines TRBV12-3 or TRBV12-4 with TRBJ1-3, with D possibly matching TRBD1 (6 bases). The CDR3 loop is CASNLGGAAGNTIYF. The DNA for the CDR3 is TGTGCCAGCAACCTAGGGGGTGCGGCTGGAAACACCATATATTTT.